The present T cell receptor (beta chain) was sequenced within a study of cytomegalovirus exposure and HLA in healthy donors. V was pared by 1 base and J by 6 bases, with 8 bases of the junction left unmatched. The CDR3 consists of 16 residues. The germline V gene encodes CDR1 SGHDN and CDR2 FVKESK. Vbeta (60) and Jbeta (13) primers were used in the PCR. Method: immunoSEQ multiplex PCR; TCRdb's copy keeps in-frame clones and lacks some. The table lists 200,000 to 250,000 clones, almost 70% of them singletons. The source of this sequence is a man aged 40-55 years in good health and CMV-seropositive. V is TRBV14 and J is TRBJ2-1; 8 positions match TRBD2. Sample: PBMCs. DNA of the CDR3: TGTGCCAGCAGCCAAGTGCGGGGGGCCCCTATCAATGAGCAGTTCTTC. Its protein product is CASSQVRGAPINEQFF.